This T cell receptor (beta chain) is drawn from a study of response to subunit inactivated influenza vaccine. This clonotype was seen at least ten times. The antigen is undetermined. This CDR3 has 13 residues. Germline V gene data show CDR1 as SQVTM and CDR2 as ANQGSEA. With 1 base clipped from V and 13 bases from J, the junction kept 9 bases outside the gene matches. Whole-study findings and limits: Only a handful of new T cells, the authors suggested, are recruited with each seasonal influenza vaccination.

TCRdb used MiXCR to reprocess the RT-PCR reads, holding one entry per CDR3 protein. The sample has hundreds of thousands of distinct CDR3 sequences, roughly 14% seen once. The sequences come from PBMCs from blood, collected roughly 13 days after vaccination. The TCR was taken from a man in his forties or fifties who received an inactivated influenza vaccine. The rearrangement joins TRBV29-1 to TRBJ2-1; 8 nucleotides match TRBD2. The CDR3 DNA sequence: TGCAGCGTTGAAGTTTCGACTAGCGTTTTCCAGTTCTTC. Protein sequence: CSVEVSTSVFQFF.